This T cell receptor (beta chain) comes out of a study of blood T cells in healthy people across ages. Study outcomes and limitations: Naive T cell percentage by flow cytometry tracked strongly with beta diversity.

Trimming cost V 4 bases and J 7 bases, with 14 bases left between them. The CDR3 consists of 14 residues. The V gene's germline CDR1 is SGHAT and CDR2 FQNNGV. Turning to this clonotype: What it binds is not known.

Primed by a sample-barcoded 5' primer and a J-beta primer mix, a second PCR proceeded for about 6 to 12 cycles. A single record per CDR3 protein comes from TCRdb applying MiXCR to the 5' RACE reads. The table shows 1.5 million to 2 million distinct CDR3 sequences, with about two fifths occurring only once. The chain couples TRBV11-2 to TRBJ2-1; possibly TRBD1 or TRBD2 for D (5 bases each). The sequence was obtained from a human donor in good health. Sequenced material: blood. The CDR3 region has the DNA TGTGCCAGCAGCTCCCTGGGGGAGCGGAATGAGCAGTTCTTC. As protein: CASSSLGERNEQFF.